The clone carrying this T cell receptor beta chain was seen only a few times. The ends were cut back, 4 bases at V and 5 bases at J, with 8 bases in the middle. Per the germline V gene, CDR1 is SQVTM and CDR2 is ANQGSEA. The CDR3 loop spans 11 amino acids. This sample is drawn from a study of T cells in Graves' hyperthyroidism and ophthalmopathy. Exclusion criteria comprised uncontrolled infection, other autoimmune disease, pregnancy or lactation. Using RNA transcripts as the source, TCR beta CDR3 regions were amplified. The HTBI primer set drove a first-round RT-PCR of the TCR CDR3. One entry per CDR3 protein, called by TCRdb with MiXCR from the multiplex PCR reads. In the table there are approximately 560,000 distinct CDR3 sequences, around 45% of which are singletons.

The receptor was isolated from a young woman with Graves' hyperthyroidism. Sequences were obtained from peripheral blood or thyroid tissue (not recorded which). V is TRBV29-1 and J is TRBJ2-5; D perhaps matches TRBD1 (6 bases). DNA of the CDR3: TGCAGCGTTGTGGGGGCGGAGACCCAGTACTTC. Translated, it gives CSVVGAETQYF.